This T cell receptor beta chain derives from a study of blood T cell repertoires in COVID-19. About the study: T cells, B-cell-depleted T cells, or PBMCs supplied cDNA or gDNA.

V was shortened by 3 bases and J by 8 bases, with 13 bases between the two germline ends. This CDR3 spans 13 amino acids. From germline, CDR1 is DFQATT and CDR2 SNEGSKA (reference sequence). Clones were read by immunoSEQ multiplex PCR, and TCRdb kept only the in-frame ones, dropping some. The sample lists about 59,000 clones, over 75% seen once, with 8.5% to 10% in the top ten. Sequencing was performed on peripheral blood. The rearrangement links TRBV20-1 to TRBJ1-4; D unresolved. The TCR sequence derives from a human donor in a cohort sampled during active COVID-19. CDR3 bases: TGCAGTGCTAGTTCCGGGGAACTAGAAAAACTGTTTTTT. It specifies CSASSGELEKLFF.